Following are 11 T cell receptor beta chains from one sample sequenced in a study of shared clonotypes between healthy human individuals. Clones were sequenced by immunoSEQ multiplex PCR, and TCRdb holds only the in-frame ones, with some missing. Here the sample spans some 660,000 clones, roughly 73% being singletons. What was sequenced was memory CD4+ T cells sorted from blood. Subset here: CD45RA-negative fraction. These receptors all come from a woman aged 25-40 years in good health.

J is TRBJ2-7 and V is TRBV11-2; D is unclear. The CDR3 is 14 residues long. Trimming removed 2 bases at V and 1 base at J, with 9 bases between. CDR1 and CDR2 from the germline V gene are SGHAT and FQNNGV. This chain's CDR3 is CASSLQQISYEQYF. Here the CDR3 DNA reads TGTGCCAGCAGCTTACAACAGATTTCCTACGAGCAGTACTTC.

CDR3 amino acids: CSVVGAPGGLNQPQHF. The CDR3 DNA is TGCAGCGTTGTTGGGGCGCCGGGGGGCCTCAATCAGCCCCAGCATTTT. V gene TRBV29-1 combines with J gene TRBJ1-5; D is possibly TRBD1 (6 bases). Germline CDR1 reads SQVTM; CDR2 reads ANQGSEA. The V and J ends lost 4 bases and 3 bases respectively, with 19 bases between them. CDR3 length: 16 amino acids. The full variable domain, completed using reference TRBV29-1 and TRBJ1-5, is SAVISQKPSRDICQRGTSLTIQCQVDSQVTMMFWYRQQPGQSLTLIATANQGSEATYESGFVIDKFPISRPNLTFSTLTVSNMSPEDSSIYLCSVVGAPGGLNQPQHFGDGTRLSIL.

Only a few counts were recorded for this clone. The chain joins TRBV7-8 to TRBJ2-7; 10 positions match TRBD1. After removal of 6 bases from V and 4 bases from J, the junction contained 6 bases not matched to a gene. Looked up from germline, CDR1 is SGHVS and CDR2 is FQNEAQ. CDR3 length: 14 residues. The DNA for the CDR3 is TGTGCCAGCAGTAAAGGGGGACAGGGGTACGAGCAGTACTTC. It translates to CASSKGGQGYEQYF.

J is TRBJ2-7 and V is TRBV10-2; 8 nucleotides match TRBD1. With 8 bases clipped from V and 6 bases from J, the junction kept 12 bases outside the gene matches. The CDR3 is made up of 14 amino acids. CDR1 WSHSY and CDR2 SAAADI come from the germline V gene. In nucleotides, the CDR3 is TGCGCCAGCTCTCGACAGGGGCCCAGCCGCGAGCAGTACTTC. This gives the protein CASSRQGPSREQYF.

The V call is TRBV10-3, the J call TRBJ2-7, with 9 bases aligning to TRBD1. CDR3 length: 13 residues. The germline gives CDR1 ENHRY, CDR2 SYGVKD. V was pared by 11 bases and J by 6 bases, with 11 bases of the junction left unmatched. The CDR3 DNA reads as TGTGCCCTGGGACAGGGATCTGAAGGCGAGCAGTACTTC. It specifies CALGQGSEGEQYF.

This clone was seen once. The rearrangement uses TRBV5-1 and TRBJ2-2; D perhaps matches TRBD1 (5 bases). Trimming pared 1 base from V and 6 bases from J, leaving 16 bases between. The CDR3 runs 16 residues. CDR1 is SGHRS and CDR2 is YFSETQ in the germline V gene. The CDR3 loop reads CASSLFASSGSGELFF. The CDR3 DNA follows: TGCGCCAGCAGCTTGTTCGCCTCGTCAGGGTCCGGGGAGCTGTTTTTT.

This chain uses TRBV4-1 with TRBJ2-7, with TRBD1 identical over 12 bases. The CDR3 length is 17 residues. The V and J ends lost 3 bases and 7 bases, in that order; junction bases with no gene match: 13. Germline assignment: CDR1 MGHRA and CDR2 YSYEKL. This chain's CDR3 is CASSHGGQGQGAREQYF. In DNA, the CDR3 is TGCGCCAGCAGCCACGGGGGTCAGGGACAGGGGGCTCGAGAGCAGTACTTC.

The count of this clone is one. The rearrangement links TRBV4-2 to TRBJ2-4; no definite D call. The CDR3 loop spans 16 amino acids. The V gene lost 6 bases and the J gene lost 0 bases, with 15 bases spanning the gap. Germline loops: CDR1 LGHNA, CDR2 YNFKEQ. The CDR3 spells CASSLSSGLAKNIQYF. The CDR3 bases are TGTGCCAGCAGTTTATCCTCAGGCCTAGCCAAAAACATTCAGTACTTC.

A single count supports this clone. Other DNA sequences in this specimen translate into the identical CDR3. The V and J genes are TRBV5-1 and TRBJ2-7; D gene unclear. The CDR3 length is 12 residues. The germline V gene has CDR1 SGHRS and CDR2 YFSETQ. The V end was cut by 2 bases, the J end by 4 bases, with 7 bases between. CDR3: CASSFLGYEQYF. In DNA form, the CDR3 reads TGCGCCAGCAGCTTTCTGGGGTACGAGCAGTACTTC.

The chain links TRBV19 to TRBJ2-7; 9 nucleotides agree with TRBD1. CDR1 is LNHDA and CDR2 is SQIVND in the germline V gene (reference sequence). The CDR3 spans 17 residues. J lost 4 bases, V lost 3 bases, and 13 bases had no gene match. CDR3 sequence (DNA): TGTGCCAGTAGTATCGGGGGACAGGGCTTGAAGACGTACGAGCAGTACTTC. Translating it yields CASSIGGQGLKTYEQYF.

The CDR3 region is CASITSYMNTEAFF. Here the CDR3 DNA reads TGTGCCAGCATAACCAGTTACATGAACACTGAAGCTTTCTTT. The rearrangement links TRBV6-1 to TRBJ1-1; D unresolved. Trimming left V 7 bases short and J 0 bases short, with 12 bases between. Germline V gene sequence: CDR1 MNHNS, CDR2 SASEGT. The CDR3 consists of 14 residues.